This entry concerns a single TCR beta chain. The CDR3 runs to 13 residues. V gave up 4 bases and J gave up 3 bases, with 9 bases separating them. This entry comes from a study of blood T cell repertoires in COVID-19. The method was immunoSEQ multiplex PCR; TCRdb's version includes in-frame clones alone and lacks a portion of them. This table has a few hundred thousand clones, around 88% appearing once. The sequence came from a woman aged 45-65 years with COVID-19, enrolled during active disease. This rearrangement joins TRBV12-3 or TRBV12-4 to TRBJ1-1; D ambiguous. The sequenced sample consisted of peripheral blood. The CDR3 DNA reads as TGTGCCAGCAGTTCCACGAGCGACACTGAAGCTTTCTTT. Encoded protein: CASSSTSDTEAFF.